This T cell receptor beta chain was sequenced for a study of regulatory T cells in long-lasting Graves disease. This CDR3 region has 16 residues. V dropped 1 base and J dropped 1 base, with 13 bases sitting between them. Germline V lookup: CDR1 PRHDT, CDR2 FYEKMQ (reference sequence). This clonotype showed up many times. To make TCR beta libraries, researchers used iRepertoire HTBI primers and Arm-PCR of CDR3 regions. TCRdb re-analysed the multiplex PCR reads in MiXCR, keeping a single row per CDR3 protein. The sample contains 400,000 to 650,000 distinct CDR3 sequences, roughly a sixth of which appear only once. Time point denoted: newly diagnosed GD, antithyroid drugs for less than 3 months. The TCR library was made from RNA that had been extracted from PBMCs in TRIzol. These data were also reused for a study on T cells in Graves' hyperthyroidism and ophthalmopathy.

The receptor was isolated from a woman aged 35-65 years with Graves disease. The sequencing used peripheral blood mononuclear cells (PBMCs), collected at new diagnosis, from a patient treated with antithyroid drugs. V gene TRBV13 combines with J gene TRBJ1-1; TRBD1 is a possible D gene (5 bases). The CDR3 nucleotides read TGTGCCAGCAGCTTAGTTATAAGGGGATGGAACACTGAAGCTTTCTTT. This sequence encodes CASSLVIRGWNTEAFF.